Below, 32 T cell receptor beta chains from the same sample are listed, as sequenced in a study of identical twins. TCRdb processed the 5' RACE reads anew with MiXCR; each CDR3 protein has one entry. The sample contains 540,000 or so distinct CDR3 sequences, about 22% of which appear only once. The data also belong to a second study, concerning yellow fever vaccine responses in identical twins.

Material: CD4+ T cells sorted from blood. The receptors here all came from a woman under 30 in good health.

CDR3 sequence reads: CASSLGRGGYNEQFF. Here the CDR3 DNA reads TGTGCCAGCAGCTTGGGGCGGGGGGGCTACAATGAGCAGTTCTTC. V gene TRBV5-5 combines with J gene TRBJ2-1; 9 bases fit TRBD2. V dropped 0 bases and J dropped 3; count of bases not matched to a gene: 1. The CDR3 sequence is 15 residues long. The germline V gene has CDR1 SGHKS and CDR2 YYEKEE (reference sequence). Drawing the rest from reference TRBV5-5 and TRBJ2-1, the complete variable domain is DAGVTQSPTHLIKTRGQQVTLRCSPISGHKSVSWYQQVLGQGPQFIFQYYEKEERGRGNFPDRFSARQFPNYSSELNVNALLLGDSALYLCASSLGRGGYNEQFFGPGTRLTVL.

V gene TRBV12-3 or TRBV12-4 combines with J gene TRBJ2-7; D may be TRBD1 (5 bases). The V and J ends lost 2 bases and 2 bases respectively, with 16 bases between them. The CDR3 is 16 amino acids. The CDR3 nucleotides read TGTGCCAGCAGTTTAATGGGGAAGGGGCTCCCCTACGAGCAGTACTTC. It translates to CASSLMGKGLPYEQYF.

This chain links TRBV20-1 with TRBJ2-4; 9 bases match TRBD2. V dropped 2 bases and J dropped 5; count of bases not matched to a gene: 7. CDR1 is DFQATT, CDR2 SNEGSKA, per germline (reference sequence). The CDR3 length is 15 residues. The CDR3 DNA sequence: TGCAGTGCTAGATTAGCGGGAGCCCCCCAAAACATTCAGTACTTC. It codes for CSARLAGAPQNIQYF.

The chain joins TRBV20-1 to TRBJ2-2, with a weak D call TRBD2 (6 bases). The ends were cut back, 0 bases at V and 5 bases at J, with 10 bases in the middle. Per the germline V gene, CDR1 is DFQATT and CDR2 is SNEGSKA (reference sequence). This CDR3 is 14 amino acids long. This chain's CDR3 is CSARDASVTGELFF. As DNA, the CDR3 is TGCAGTGCTAGAGATGCTAGCGTAACCGGGGAGCTGTTTTTT.

This chain uses TRBV28 with TRBJ2-7; 11 bases match TRBD2. Losses at the gene ends were 5 bases for V and 9 bases for J; bases not matched to a gene: 12. Germline V gene data show CDR1 as MDHEN and CDR2 as SYDVKM. The CDR3 sequence is 15 residues long. CDR3 sequence reads: CASSPRTSGRLGQYF. The CDR3 DNA reads TGTGCCAGCAGTCCCCGGACTAGCGGGCGCCTAGGGCAGTACTTC.

The chain employs TRBV12-3 or TRBV12-4 and TRBJ2-1; TRBD2 matches at 13 bases. The CDR3 is 14 residues long. Trimming took 5 bases from V and 7 from J; bases not matched to a gene: 2. The chain's CDR3 is CASSTSGRVNEQFF. The CDR3 nucleotides are TGTGCCAGCAGTACTAGCGGGAGGGTTAATGAGCAGTTCTTC.

This clonotype was found a few times. This chain links TRBV7-2 with TRBJ2-5, with 13 nucleotides matching TRBD2. This CDR3 is 15 amino acids long. V gave up 5 bases and J gave up 5 bases; unmatched junction bases: 5. Per germline, CDR1 SGHTA and CDR2 FQGNSA. The chain's CDR3 is CASSAGLAGWETQYF. The DNA of the CDR3 is TGTGCCAGCAGCGCGGGACTAGCGGGGTGGGAGACCCAGTACTTC.

This clonotype was found a few times. The chain joins TRBV10-3 to TRBJ2-7, with TRBD1 matching over 11 bases. Germline V gene data show CDR1 as ENHRY and CDR2 as SYGVKD. The CDR3 totals 13 residues. The J segment lost 1 base and the V segment lost 9 bases, leaving 2 bases of the junction unmatched. This CDR3 reads CAIGTGGSYEQYF. Written as DNA, the CDR3 is TGTGCCATTGGGACAGGGGGGTCCTACGAGCAGTACTTC.

This clonotype appeared a few times. The chain employs TRBV5-1 and TRBJ2-3; 14 bases are a match to TRBD2. From germline, CDR1 is SGHRS and CDR2 YFSETQ. CDR3 length equals 17 residues. V gave up 4 bases and J gave up 3 bases; unmatched junction bases: 7. Written as DNA, the CDR3 is TGCGCCAGCAGCGCGGGACTAGCGGGAGAAAGGACAGATACGCAGTATTTT. Translated, it gives CASSAGLAGERTDTQYF.

V and J are TRBV3-1 and TRBJ1-2; 11 bases are a match to TRBD1. Germline CDR1 and CDR2: LGHDT and YNNKEL (reference sequence). V trimming: 2 bases; J trimming: 8 bases; junction bases outside the gene matches: 7. The CDR3 extends over 15 amino acids. In DNA form, the CDR3 reads TGTGCCAGCAGCCAATTAGGACAGGGGGCCGGGGGCTACACCTTC. As protein: CASSQLGQGAGGYTF.

The chain links TRBV18 to TRBJ2-3, with 11 bases that match TRBD2. This CDR3 has 15 amino acids. Germline V CDR1 and CDR2: KGHSH, LQKENI. V shed 6 bases, J shed 4 bases, and the junction held 6 bases outside the gene matches. CDR3 protein: CASSPAGLAADTQYF. CDR3 in DNA: TGTGCCAGCTCCCCGGCGGGACTAGCGGCAGATACGCAGTATTTT. Supplemented by reference TRBV18 and TRBJ2-3, the full variable domain reads NAGVMQNPRHLVRRRGQEARLRCSPMKGHSHVYWYRQLPEEGLKFMVYLQKENIIDESGMPKERFSAEFPKEGPSILRIQQVVRGDSAAYFCASSPAGLAADTQYFGPGTRLTVL.

This clonotype was picked up many times. CDR3 in amino acids: CASSSGGSSYNEQFF. Here the CDR3 DNA reads TGCGCCAGCAGTAGCGGGGGTAGCTCCTACAATGAGCAGTTCTTC. V and J are TRBV5-1 and TRBJ2-1; 9 bases are a match to TRBD2. The V gene's germline CDR1 is SGHRS and CDR2 YFSETQ. This CDR3 has 15 residues. The junction had 3 bases not matched to a gene; V was cut back by 5 bases and J by 0 bases.

There are a few counts of this clonotype. DNA for the CDR3: TGTGCCAGCAGCTCCGGGAACACACTATTTAACACCATATATTTT. Residues: CASSSGNTLFNTIYF. V usage is TRBV6-1 and J usage is TRBJ1-3; D gene unclear. Deletions cut 6 bases from V and 7 bases from J, with 19 bases between. CDR3 size: 15 residues. CDR1 and CDR2 from the germline V gene are MNHNS and SASEGT.

The J gene is TRBJ2-1, the V gene TRBV19; D is uncertain. The V and J ends lost 8 bases and 5 bases respectively, with 7 bases between them. In germline, CDR1 is LNHDA, CDR2 SQIVND (reference sequence). The length of the CDR3 is 11 residues. The CDR3 DNA follows: TGTGCCAGTGGACGAAACAATGAGCAGTTCTTC. Its protein is CASGRNNEQFF.

This clonotype has more than one count but fewer than ten. This chain joins TRBV20-1 and TRBJ2-7; weak D call: TRBD2 (5 bases). Between the trimmed V and J ends, which lost 3 bases and 6 bases, there was a span of 18 bases. Germline values: CDR1 DFQATT, CDR2 SNEGSKA (reference sequence). This CDR3 contains 14 residues. DNA of the CDR3: TGCAGTGCTAGGCAACTAGTGGCGGCCACCGAGCAGTACTTC. It translates to CSARQLVAATEQYF.

The chain uses TRBV10-3 and TRBJ2-7; TRBD2 might be the D (5 bases). The CDR3 extends over 12 amino acids. CDR1 is ENHRY, CDR2 SYGVKD, per germline. V gave up 3 bases and J gave up 4 bases, with 7 bases separating them. CDR3 DNA sequence: TGTGCCATCAGTGAACGGGGTTACGAGCAGTACTTC. This encodes CAISERGYEQYF.

This clonotype was counted only a few times. The chain combines TRBV6-1 with TRBJ1-2, with TRBD1 as a possible D gene (5 bases). Germline values: CDR1 MNHNS, CDR2 SASEGT. V was trimmed by 5 bases and J by 4 bases, leaving 23 bases between them. The CDR3 length is 17 residues. CDR3 protein: CASSPGQSRSASYGYTF. DNA of the CDR3: TGTGCCAGCAGTCCGGGGCAGTCTAGGTCGGCTAGCTATGGCTACACCTTC.

This clonotype turned up a few times. The gene calls are TRBV5-5 and TRBJ2-3, with 8 bases identical to TRBD2. This CDR3 has 15 residues. V trimming: 1 base; J trimming: 2 bases; junction bases outside the gene matches: 3. Looked up from germline, CDR1 is SGHKS and CDR2 is YYEKEE (reference sequence). The CDR3 bases are TGTGCCAGCAGCTTGAGGACTAGCTACACAGATACGCAGTATTTT. It encodes CASSLRTSYTDTQYF.

The chain uses TRBV2 and TRBJ2-7; 9 bases fit TRBD2. J lost 6 bases, V lost 0 bases, and 6 bases had no gene match. Germline loops: CDR1 SNHLY, CDR2 FYNNEI. The CDR3 sequence is 15 residues long. The CDR3 loop is CASSEAGLASGEQYF. As DNA, the CDR3 is TGTGCCAGCAGTGAAGCGGGACTAGCTAGCGGCGAGCAGTACTTC.

This clonotype was observed a single time. The rearrangement uses TRBV28 and TRBJ1-1; D gene uncertain. The germline V and J ends were trimmed by 6 bases and 11 bases, with 10 bases remaining between them. This CDR3 spans 10 amino acids. Germline CDR1 MDHEN, CDR2 SYDVKM. The CDR3 DNA sequence: TGTGCCAGCAGACAAGTGCGGGCTTTCTTT. Protein product: CASRQVRAFF.

The chain uses TRBV29-1 and TRBJ2-5; D may be TRBD1 (5 bases). This CDR3 region has 15 residues. The germline V gene has CDR1 SQVTM and CDR2 ANQGSEA. V dropped 1 base and J dropped 5 bases, with 17 bases sitting between them. The CDR3 loop reads CSVEVSGLFGETQYF. CDR3 in DNA: TGCAGCGTTGAAGTTTCAGGGCTGTTCGGGGAGACCCAGTACTTC.

The J gene is TRBJ2-3, the V gene TRBV3-1; 8 nucleotides line up with TRBD2. J gave up 5 bases and V 1 base, and 8 bases lay outside the gene matches. The CDR3 consists of 16 residues. Germline assignment: CDR1 LGHDT and CDR2 YNNKEL (reference sequence). The CDR3 is CASSQGSAGAIDTQYF. The CDR3 DNA follows: TGTGCCAGCAGCCAAGGTTCAGCGGGAGCAATAGATACGCAGTATTTT.

There are a few counts of this clonotype. The chain recombines TRBV12-3 or TRBV12-4 with TRBJ2-7; no definite D call. The CDR3 contains 15 residues. V lost 3 bases and J 3 bases, leaving 15 bases between the germline ends. The CDR3 protein is CASSFRSGLGYEQYF. The CDR3 DNA sequence: TGTGCCAGCAGTTTTCGTTCGGGCCTGGGCTACGAGCAGTACTTC.

This chain links TRBV28 with TRBJ2-2, with 7 nucleotides matching TRBD1. V trimming: 3 bases; J trimming: 10 bases; junction bases outside the gene matches: 5. The length of the CDR3 is 13 residues. Germline CDR1 reads MDHEN; CDR2 reads SYDVKM. CDR3 sequence (DNA): TGTGCCAGCAGTTTCATACAGGGGTTGGAGCTGTTTTTT. Its protein is CASSFIQGLELFF. Using reference TRBV28 and TRBJ2-2 for the parts outside the CDR3, the full variable domain is DVKVTQSSRYLVKRTGEKVFLECVQDMDHENMFWYRQDPGLGLRLIYFSYDVKMKEKGDIPEGYSVSREKKERFSLILESASTNQTSMYLCASSFIQGLELFFGEGSRLTVL.

The sample holds many counts of this clonotype. The CDR3 DNA is TGCGCCAGCAGCCACAGCGGGAATTACGCAGATACGCAGTATTTT. Translating it yields CASSHSGNYADTQYF. The chain carries TRBV5-1 and TRBJ2-3, with 7 bases aligning to TRBD2. From germline, CDR1 is SGHRS and CDR2 YFSETQ. J was trimmed by 4 bases and V by 4 bases; bases with no gene match: 9. CDR3 length: 15 amino acids.

This chain links TRBV20-1 with TRBJ2-1; unclear D gene. This CDR3 region has 13 residues. Trimming removed 6 bases from V and 5 bases from J, with 14 bases in between. The germline gives CDR1 DFQATT, CDR2 SNEGSKA (reference sequence). CDR3 sequence reads: CSAPLRLDNEQFF. The CDR3 DNA is TGCAGTGCGCCCCTAAGGCTAGACAATGAGCAGTTCTTC.

This clonotype showed up many times. V usage is TRBV20-1 and J usage is TRBJ2-2; perhaps TRBD1 as D (6 bases). CDR3 length: 16 amino acids. Trimming removed 5 bases from V and 5 bases from J, with 21 bases in between. CDR1 is DFQATT and CDR2 is SNEGSKA in the germline V gene (reference sequence). The CDR3 DNA is TGCAGTGCTCATACCCGACAGGCAAGAGGTACCGGGGAGCTGTTTTTT. Residues: CSAHTRQARGTGELFF.

This clonotype was seen a handful of times. V gene TRBV2 combines with J gene TRBJ1-1; the D is unclear. CDR1 and CDR2 (germline): SNHLY, FYNNEI. V was cut by 4 bases and J by 4 bases, with 1 base left in between. This CDR3 has 10 amino acids. The CDR3 protein is CASSVTEAFF. The CDR3 DNA is TGTGCCAGCAGTGTCACTGAAGCTTTCTTT. The variable domain in full, with the rest retrieved from reference TRBV2 and TRBJ1-1, is EPEVTQTPSHQVTQMGQEVILRCVPISNHLYFYWYRQILGQKVEFLVSFYNNEISEKSEIFDDQFSVERPDGSNFTLKIRSTKLEDSAMYFCASSVTEAFFGQGTRLTVV.

The CDR3 reads CASSLEGRGGRDPKNIQYF. In DNA form, the CDR3 reads TGCGCCAGCAGCTTGGAGGGGCGGGGCGGACGAGATCCCAAAAACATTCAGTACTTC. The chain links TRBV5-1 to TRBJ2-4; D possibly corresponds to TRBD2 (6 bases). This CDR3 has 19 amino acids. CDR1 is SGHRS, CDR2 YFSETQ, per germline. Trimming removed 0 bases at V and 2 bases at J, with 21 bases between.

This clonotype was detected only a few times. The genes are TRBV5-1 and TRBJ1-2, with TRBD1 identical over 9 bases. This CDR3 has 15 amino acids. Per the germline V gene, CDR1 is SGHRS and CDR2 is YFSETQ. V was clipped by 1 base and J by 6 bases; unmatched bases: 7. The CDR3 here is CASSLQVGTGNGYTF. DNA of the CDR3: TGCGCCAGCAGCTTGCAAGTGGGGACAGGGAATGGCTACACCTTC.

Worth noting for this clonotype: One end of the junction varies from germline; a read error may be responsible. The gene calls are TRBV29-1 and TRBJ2-3, with a weak D call TRBD1 (5 bases). This CDR3 has 14 residues. Germline loops: CDR1 SQVTM, CDR2 ANQGSEA. The CDR3 loop is CCVEGPGRVDTQYF. DNA for the CDR3: TGCTGCGTTGAAGGACCAGGGCGAGTAGATACGCAGTATTTT.

The genes are TRBV10-3 and TRBJ1-6; 10 nucleotides agree with TRBD1. Losses at the gene ends were 4 bases for V and 10 bases for J; bases not matched to a gene: 10. Germline V CDR1 and CDR2: ENHRY, SYGVKD. The CDR3 spans 16 residues. The CDR3 loop is CAISATRDRGTSPLHF. The CDR3, as DNA: TGTGCCATCAGTGCGACCCGGGACAGGGGCACCTCACCCCTCCACTTT.